Listed below are T cell receptor beta chains from one sample, sequenced in a study of read filtering for tumor transcriptome and immune sequencing. TCRdb recomputed calls from the reads with MiXCR, one row per CDR3 protein. The table includes about 46,000 distinct CDR3 sequences, about 20% detected once. Material: a population of CD138-negative cells sorted from bone marrow. Receptors were obtained from a donor aged 40 or over with multiple myeloma. The CDR3 runs from the conserved cysteine through the conserved F or W. The D gene is left open where the match is weak. Some rows mark clone size as missing; the rest say once, few, many or name a class of expanded clone.

J | D | V | size | CDR3 | DNA
TRBJ1-1 | - | TRBV12-3/TRBV12-4 | - | CASSSPDVNTEAFF | TGTGCCAGCAGTTCTCCTGACGTGAACACTGAAGCTTTCTTT
TRBJ2-1 | - | TRBV7-9 | many | CASTPISSYNEQFF | TGTGCCAGCACTCCTATCAGCTCCTACAATGAGCAGTTCTTC
TRBJ2-7 | - | TRBV28 | - | CASSFRFQPHEQYF | TGTGCCAGCAGTTTCCGATTTCAGCCCCACGAGCAGTACTTC
TRBJ2-3 | TRBD2 | TRBV20-1 | many | CSATLWREGTDTQYF | TGCAGTGCCACCTTATGGCGGGAGGGCACAGATACGCAGTATTTT
TRBJ2-1 | TRBD2 | TRBV3-1 | many | CASSQDAGGDLGNEQFF | TGTGCCAGCAGCCAAGACGCGGGAGGGGATCTGGGCAATGAGCAGTTCTTC
TRBJ2-5 | TRBD1 | TRBV5-4 | many | CASSKGTGKETQYF | TGTGCCAGCAGCAAAGGGACAGGGAAAGAGACCCAGTACTTC
TRBJ2-5 | - | TRBV20-1 | many | CSADRGMKETQYF | TGCAGTGCTGATCGGGGGATGAAAGAGACCCAGTACTTC
TRBJ2-4 | - | TRBV29-1 | many | CSVLGGRENIQYF | TGCAGCGTCCTGGGGGGCAGAGAGAACATTCAGTACTTC
TRBJ2-7 | - | TRBV29-1 | many | CSVETDSYEQYF | TGCAGCGTTGAGACGGACTCCTACGAGCAGTACTTC
TRBJ2-6 | TRBD2 | TRBV3-1 | many | CASSPTSGSSGANVLTF | TGTGCCAGCAGCCCCACTAGCGGGAGCTCTGGGGCCAACGTCCTGACTTTC
TRBJ2-1 | - | TRBV6-2/TRBV6-3 | - | CASSGPITYNEQFF | TGTGCCAGCAGTGGACCGATCACCTACAATGAGCAGTTCTTC
TRBJ2-7 | - | TRBV6-2/TRBV6-3 | many | CASTLADPYEQYF | TGTGCCAGCACACTAGCCGATCCCTACGAGCAGTACTTC
TRBJ2-7 | TRBD1 | TRBV7-8 | many | CASSLGQGGAEQYF | TGTGCCAGCAGCCTAGGACAGGGAGGCGCCGAGCAGTACTTC
TRBJ2-3 | - | TRBV6-6 | many | CASSYYFGEDTQYF | TGTGCCAGCAGTTACTATTTCGGGGAAGATACGCAGTATTTT
TRBJ2-3 | - | TRBV6-5 | many | CASSSSESAGPDTQYF | TGTGCCAGCAGTTCCTCGGAGTCCGCGGGACCAGATACGCAGTATTTT
TRBJ2-5 | - | TRBV12-3/TRBV12-4 | many | CASSLGGAETQYF | TGTGCCAGCAGTTTGGGGGGCGCGGAGACCCAGTACTTC
TRBJ2-1 | - | TRBV5-1 | many | CASSLGQGTSSYNEQFF | TGCGCCAGCAGCTTGGGGCAGGGGACCAGCTCCTACAATGAGCAGTTCTTC
TRBJ2-5 | - | TRBV2 | many | CASSETPAETQYF | TGTGCCAGCAGTGAAACCCCCGCGGAGACCCAGTACTTC
TRBJ2-1 | - | TRBV3-1 | many | CASSQEEGKYNEQFF | TGTGCCAGCAGCCAGGAGGAGGGAAAATACAATGAGCAGTTCTTC
TRBJ2-1 | - | TRBV19 | many | CASNVGSSYNEQFF | TGTGCCAGTAACGTCGGGAGCTCCTACAATGAGCAGTTCTTC
TRBJ2-1 | - | TRBV18 | medium-sized | CASSPGRANEQFF | TGTGCCAGCAGCCCGGGGCGTGCCAATGAGCAGTTCTTC
TRBJ2-3 | - | TRBV7-9 | - | CASNKGSGTDTRYF | TGTGCCAGCAACAAGGGGTCGGGCACAGATACGCGGTATTTT
TRBJ2-1 | - | TRBV5-1 | many | CASSSLAPAGWTMNEQFF | TGCGCCAGCAGCTCTTTGGCCCCGGCAGGCTGGACAATGAATGAGCAGTTCTTC
TRBJ2-5 | TRBD1 | TRBV7-9 | few | CASSLTKGTGGGETQYF | TGTGCCAGCAGCTTAACGAAGGGGACAGGCGGCGGGGAGACCCAGTACTTC
TRBJ1-1 | - | TRBV19 | many | CASSIPGMENTEAFF | TGTGCCAGTAGTATACCCGGAATGGAGAACACTGAAGCTTTCTTT
TRBJ1-5 | - | TRBV7-9 | few | CAGSLSGAGQPQHF | TGTGCCGGCAGTCTTTCGGGGGCAGGTCAGCCCCAGCATTTT
TRBJ2-1 | TRBD2 | TRBV30 | many | CAWSVYSGIYNEQFF | TGTGCCTGGAGTGTATATAGCGGGATTTACAATGAGCAGTTCTTC
TRBJ2-1 | TRBD2 | TRBV20-1 | many | CSARDKWGLAGVVSYNEQFF | TGCAGTGCTAGAGATAAGTGGGGGCTAGCGGGAGTAGTTTCCTACAATGAGCAGTTCTTC
TRBJ2-3 | TRBD1 | TRBV14 | few | CASSQDVGDSGDTQYF | TGTGCCAGCAGCCAAGATGTCGGGGACAGTGGGGATACGCAGTATTTT
TRBJ2-1 | - | TRBV20-1 | many | CSARETGIDNEQFF | TGCAGTGCTAGAGAGACAGGTATAGACAATGAGCAGTTCTTC
TRBJ2-7 | TRBD1 | TRBV27 | - | CASSLWTGGDEQYF | TGTGCCAGCAGTTTATGGACAGGGGGCGACGAGCAGTACTTC
TRBJ2-1 | TRBD1 | TRBV5-1 | many | CASSFRGSSYNEQFF | TGCGCCAGCAGCTTCAGGGGGAGCTCCTACAATGAGCAGTTCTTC
TRBJ1-1 | TRBD1 | TRBV29-1 | many | CSATDRSEAFF | TGCAGCGCCACGGACAGGTCTGAAGCTTTCTTT